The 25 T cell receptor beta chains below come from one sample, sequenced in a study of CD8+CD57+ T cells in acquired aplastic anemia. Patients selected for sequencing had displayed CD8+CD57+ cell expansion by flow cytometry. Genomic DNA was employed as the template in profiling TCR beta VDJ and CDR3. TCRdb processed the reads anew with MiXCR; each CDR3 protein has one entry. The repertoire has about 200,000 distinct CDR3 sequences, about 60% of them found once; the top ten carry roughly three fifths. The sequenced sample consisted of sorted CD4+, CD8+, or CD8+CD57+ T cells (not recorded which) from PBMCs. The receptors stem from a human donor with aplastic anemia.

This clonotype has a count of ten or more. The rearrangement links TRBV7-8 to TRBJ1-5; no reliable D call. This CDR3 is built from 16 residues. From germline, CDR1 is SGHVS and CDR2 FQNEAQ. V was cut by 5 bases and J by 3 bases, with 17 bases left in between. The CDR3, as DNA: TGTGCCAGCAGCACGCGCCACCGGGGTTCCAATCAGCCCCAGCATTTT. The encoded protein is CASSTRHRGSNQPQHF.

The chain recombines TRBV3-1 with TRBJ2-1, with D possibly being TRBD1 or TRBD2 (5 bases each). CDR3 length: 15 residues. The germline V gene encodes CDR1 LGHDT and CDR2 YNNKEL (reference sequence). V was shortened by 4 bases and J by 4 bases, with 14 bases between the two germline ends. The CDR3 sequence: CASSLLGTPYNEQFF. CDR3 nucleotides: TGTGCCAGCAGCCTGCTCGGGACGCCTTACAATGAGCAGTTCTTC.

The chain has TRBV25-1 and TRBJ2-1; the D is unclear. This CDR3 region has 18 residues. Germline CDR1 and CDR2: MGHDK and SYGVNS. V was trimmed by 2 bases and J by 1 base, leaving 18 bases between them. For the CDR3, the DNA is TGTGCCAGCAGTGAAGACCCCTACGGGTCGAGGTCCTACAATGAGCAGTTCTTC. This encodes CASSEDPYGSRSYNEQFF. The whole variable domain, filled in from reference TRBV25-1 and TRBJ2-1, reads EADIYQTPRYLVIGTGKKITLECSQTMGHDKMYWYQQDPGMELHLIHYSYGVNSTEKGDLSSESTVSRIRTEHFPLTLESARPSHTSQYLCASSEDPYGSRSYNEQFFGPGTRLTVL.

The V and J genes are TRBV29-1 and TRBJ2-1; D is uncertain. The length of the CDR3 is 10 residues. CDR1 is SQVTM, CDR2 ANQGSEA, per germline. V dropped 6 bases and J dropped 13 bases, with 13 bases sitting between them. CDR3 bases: TGCAGCGTATTGAGGCAAGAACAGTTCTTC. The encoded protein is CSVLRQEQFF.

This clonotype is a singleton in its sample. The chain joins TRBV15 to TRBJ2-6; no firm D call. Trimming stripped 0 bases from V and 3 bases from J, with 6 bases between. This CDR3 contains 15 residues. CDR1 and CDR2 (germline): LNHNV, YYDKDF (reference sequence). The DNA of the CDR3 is TGTGCCACCAGCAGAGATCCCTTTGGGGCCAACGTCCTGACTTTC. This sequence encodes CATSRDPFGANVLTF.

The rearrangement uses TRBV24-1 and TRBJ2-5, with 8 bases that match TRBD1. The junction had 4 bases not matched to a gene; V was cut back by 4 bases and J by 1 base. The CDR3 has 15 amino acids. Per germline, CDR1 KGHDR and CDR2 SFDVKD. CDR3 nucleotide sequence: TGTGCCACCAGTGACCAGACAGGGGCCCAAGAGACCCAGTACTTC. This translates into CATSDQTGAQETQYF.

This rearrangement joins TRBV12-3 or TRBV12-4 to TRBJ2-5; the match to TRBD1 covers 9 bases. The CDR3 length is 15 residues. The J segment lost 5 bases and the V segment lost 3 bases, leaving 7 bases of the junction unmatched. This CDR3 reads CASSLRTGDRETQYF. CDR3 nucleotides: TGTGCCAGCAGTTTGAGGACAGGGGATAGGGAGACCCAGTACTTC.

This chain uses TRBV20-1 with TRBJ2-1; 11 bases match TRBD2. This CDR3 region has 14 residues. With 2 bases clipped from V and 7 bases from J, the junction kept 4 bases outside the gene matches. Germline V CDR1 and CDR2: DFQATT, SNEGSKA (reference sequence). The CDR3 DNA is TGCAGTGCTAGACTGGCTAGCGGGGGGAATGAGCAGTTCTTC. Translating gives CSARLASGGNEQFF.

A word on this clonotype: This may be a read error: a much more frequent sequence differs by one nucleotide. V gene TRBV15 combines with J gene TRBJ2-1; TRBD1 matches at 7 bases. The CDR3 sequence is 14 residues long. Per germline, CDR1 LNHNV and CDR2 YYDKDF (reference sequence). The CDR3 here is CAASSQQQGYEQFF. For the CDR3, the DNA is TGTGCCGCCAGCAGCCAACAACAGGGGTATGAGCAGTTCTTC. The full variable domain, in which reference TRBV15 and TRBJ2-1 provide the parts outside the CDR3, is DAMVIQNPRYQVTQFGKPVTLSCSQTLNHNVMYWYQQKSSQAPKLLFHYYDKDFNNEADTPDNFQSRRPNTSFCFLDIRSPGLGDTAMYLCAASSQQQGYEQFFGPGTRLTVL.

The CDR3 nucleotides are TGCAGTGCTCGAGGGGACCCCACGTTCCAGGGAATCTACGAGCAGTACTTC. Its protein is CSARGDPTFQGIYEQYF. This chain joins TRBV20-1 and TRBJ2-7; tentatively, D is TRBD1 or TRBD2 (5 bases each). CDR1 is DFQATT and CDR2 is SNEGSKA in the germline V gene (reference sequence). The ends were cut back, 5 bases at V and 3 bases at J, with 26 bases in the middle. The CDR3 has 17 residues.

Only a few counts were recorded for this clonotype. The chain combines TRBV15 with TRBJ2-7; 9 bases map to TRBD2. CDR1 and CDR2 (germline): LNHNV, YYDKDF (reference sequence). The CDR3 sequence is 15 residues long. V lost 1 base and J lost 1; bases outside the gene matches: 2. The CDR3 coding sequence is TGTGCCACCAGCAGAGGACTAGCGGAATCCTACGAGCAGTACTTC. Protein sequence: CATSRGLAESYEQYF.

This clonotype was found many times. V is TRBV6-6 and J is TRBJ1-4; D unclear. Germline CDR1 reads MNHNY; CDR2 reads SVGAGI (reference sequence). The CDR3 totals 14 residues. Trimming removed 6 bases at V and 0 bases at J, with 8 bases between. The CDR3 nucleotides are TGTGCCAGCAGGGTTAATCCAACTAATGAAAAACTGTTTTTT. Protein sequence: CASRVNPTNEKLFF.

The CDR3 nucleotides read TGTGCCAGCAGGGGGGGGGGCGTAATCCAAGAGACCCAGTACTTC. As protein: CASRGGGVIQETQYF. V usage is TRBV7-6 and J usage is TRBJ2-5, with D tentatively TRBD2 (7 bases). V gave up 6 bases and J gave up 1 base, with 15 bases separating them. The CDR3 sequence is 15 residues long. The germline CDR1 and CDR2 sequences are SGHVS and FNYEAQ.

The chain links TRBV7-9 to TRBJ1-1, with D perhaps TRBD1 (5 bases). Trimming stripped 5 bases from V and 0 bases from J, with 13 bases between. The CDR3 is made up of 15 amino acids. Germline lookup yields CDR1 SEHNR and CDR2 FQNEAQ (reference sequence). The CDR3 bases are TGTGCCAGCAGCCCAGATAGACAGATGAACACTGAAGCTTTCTTT. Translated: CASSPDRQMNTEAFF.

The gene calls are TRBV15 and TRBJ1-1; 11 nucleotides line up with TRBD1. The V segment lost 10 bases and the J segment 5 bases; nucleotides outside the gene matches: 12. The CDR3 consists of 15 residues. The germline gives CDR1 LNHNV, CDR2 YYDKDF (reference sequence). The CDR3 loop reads CASSPGQGGVTEAFF. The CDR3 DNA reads TGTGCCAGCAGTCCGGGACAGGGGGGGGTTACTGAAGCTTTCTTT.

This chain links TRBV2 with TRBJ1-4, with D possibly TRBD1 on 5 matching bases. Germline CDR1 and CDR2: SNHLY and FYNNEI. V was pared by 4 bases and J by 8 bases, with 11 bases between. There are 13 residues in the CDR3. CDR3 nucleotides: TGTGCCAGCAGTGCCCAGAGGGGCGAAAAACTGTTTTTT. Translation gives CASSAQRGEKLFF.

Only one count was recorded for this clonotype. The CDR3 sequence: CASSLDGDRGDIQYF. CDR3 in DNA: TGTGCCAGCAGCTTAGACGGGGATCGGGGGGACATTCAGTACTTC. The rearrangement uses TRBV7-2 and TRBJ2-4; 7 positions agree with TRBD2. CDR3 length: 15 amino acids. Germline lookup yields CDR1 SGHTA and CDR2 FQGNSA. The J segment lost 8 bases and the V segment lost 1 base, leaving 8 bases of the junction unmatched.

CDR3 DNA: TGTGCCATCAGTGAGCGGACAGTTCCTCGGAACACTGAAGCTTTCTTT. The encoded protein is CAISERTVPRNTEAFF. This sequence joins TRBV10-3 and TRBJ1-1, with a weak D call TRBD1 (6 bases). The germline V and J ends were trimmed by 2 bases and 1 base, with 14 bases remaining between them. Germline CDR1 reads ENHRY; CDR2 reads SYGVKD. CDR3 length: 16 residues.

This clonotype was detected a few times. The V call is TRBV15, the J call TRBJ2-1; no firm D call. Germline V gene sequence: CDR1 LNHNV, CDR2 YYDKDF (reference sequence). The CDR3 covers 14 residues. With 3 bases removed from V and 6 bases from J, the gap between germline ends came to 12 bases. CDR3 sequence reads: CATSSQGDVNEQFF. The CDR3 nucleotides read TGTGCCACCAGCAGCCAAGGTGACGTCAATGAGCAGTTCTTC.

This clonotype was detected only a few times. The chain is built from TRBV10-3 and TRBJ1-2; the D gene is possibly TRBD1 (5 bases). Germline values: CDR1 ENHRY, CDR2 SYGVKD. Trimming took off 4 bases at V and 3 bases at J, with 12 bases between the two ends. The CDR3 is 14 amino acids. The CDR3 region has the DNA TGTGCCATCAGTGGCGGGGCAGGAGACTATGGCTACACCTTC. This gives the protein CAISGGAGDYGYTF.

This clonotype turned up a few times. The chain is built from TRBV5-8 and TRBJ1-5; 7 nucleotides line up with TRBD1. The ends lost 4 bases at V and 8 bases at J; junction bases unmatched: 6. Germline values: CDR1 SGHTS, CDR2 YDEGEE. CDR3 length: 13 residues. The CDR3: CASSPGTVKPQHF. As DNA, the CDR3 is TGTGCCAGCAGCCCCGGGACAGTTAAGCCCCAGCATTTT.

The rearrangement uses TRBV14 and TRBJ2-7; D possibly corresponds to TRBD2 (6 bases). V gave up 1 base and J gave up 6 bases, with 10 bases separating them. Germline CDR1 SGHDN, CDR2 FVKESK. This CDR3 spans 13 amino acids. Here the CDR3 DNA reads TGTGCCAGCAGCCAAGTCCCGGAGGGCGAGCAGTACTTC. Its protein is CASSQVPEGEQYF.

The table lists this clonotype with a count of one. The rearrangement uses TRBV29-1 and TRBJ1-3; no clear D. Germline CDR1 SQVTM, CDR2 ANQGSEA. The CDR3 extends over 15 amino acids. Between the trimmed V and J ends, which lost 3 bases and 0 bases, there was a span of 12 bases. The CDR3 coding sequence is TGCAGCGTTGAGACACGGTCAGCCTCTGGAAACACCATATATTTT. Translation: CSVETRSASGNTIYF. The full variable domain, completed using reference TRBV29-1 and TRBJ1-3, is SAVISQKPSRDICQRGTSLTIQCQVDSQVTMMFWYRQQPGQSLTLIATANQGSEATYESGFVIDKFPISRPNLTFSTLTVSNMSPEDSSIYLCSVETRSASGNTIYFGEGSWLTVV.

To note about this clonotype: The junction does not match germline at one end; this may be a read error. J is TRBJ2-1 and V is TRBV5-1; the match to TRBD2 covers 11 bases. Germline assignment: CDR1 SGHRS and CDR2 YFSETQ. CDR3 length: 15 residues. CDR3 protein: CASRRGTSGYNEQFF. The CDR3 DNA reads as TGTGCCAGCAGGCGGGGGACTAGCGGCTACAATGAGCAGTTCTTC.

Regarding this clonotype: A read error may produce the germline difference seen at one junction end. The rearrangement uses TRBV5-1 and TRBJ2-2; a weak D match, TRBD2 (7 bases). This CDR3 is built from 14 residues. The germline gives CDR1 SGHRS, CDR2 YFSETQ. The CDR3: CASSLDREGGELLF. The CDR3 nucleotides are TGCGCCAGCAGCTTGGACAGGGAGGGCGGGGAGCTGCTTTTT.